A single sample is the source of the 20 T cell receptor beta chains below, sequenced in a study of cytomegalovirus exposure and HLA in healthy donors. Primers: 60 Vbeta forward and 13 Jbeta reverse. Using immunoSEQ multiplex PCR, the repertoire was profiled, and TCRdb retains in-frame clones only, with some absent. Here the sample spans around 200,000 clones, about 79% being singletons. The sample was PBMCs. The receptors stem from a man between 18 and 29 years old in good health and CMV-seronegative.

The chain carries TRBV5-8 and TRBJ1-3; D is ambiguous. The V gene's germline CDR1 is SGHTS and CDR2 YDEGEE. The germline V and J ends were trimmed by 1 base and 0 bases, with 14 bases remaining between them. This CDR3 comprises 17 residues. The CDR3 loop reads CASSLFAGRVSGNTIYF. In DNA form, the CDR3 reads TGTGCCAGCAGCTTGTTTGCAGGCCGTGTCTCTGGAAACACCATATATTTT.

The chain joins TRBV18 to TRBJ2-2, with D possibly being TRBD1 (6 bases). CDR1 and CDR2 from the germline V gene are KGHSH and LQKENI. V was pared by 3 bases and J by 1 base, with 15 bases between. The CDR3 loop spans 17 amino acids. CDR3 in DNA: TGTGCCAGCTCACCTAAAATTGCCAGGGGGAACACCGGGGAGCTGTTTTTT. Amino acids: CASSPKIARGNTGELFF.

The chain employs TRBV9 and TRBJ1-1; 8 positions agree with TRBD1. From germline, CDR1 is SGDLS and CDR2 YYNGEE. With V trimmed by 6 bases and J by 3 bases, 10 bases remained unmatched. The CDR3 runs to 15 residues. This CDR3 reads CASTRDRGGDTEAFF. The DNA for the CDR3 is TGTGCCAGCACCAGAGACAGGGGCGGGGACACTGAAGCTTTCTTT.

This clone has a single count. The rearrangement uses TRBV13 and TRBJ1-2; D gene uncertain. Trimming took off 2 bases at V and 1 base at J, with 26 bases between the two ends. Germline-derived CDR1 and CDR2 are PRHDT and FYEKMQ (reference sequence). The CDR3 is 20 amino acids. The CDR3 is CASSLSVAGKPGPFNYGYTF. CDR3 DNA sequence: TGTGCCAGCAGCTTATCTGTTGCGGGGAAACCCGGGCCATTTAACTATGGCTACACCTTC.

The V and J genes are TRBV4-3 and TRBJ1-5; possible D gene TRBD1, 6 bases. The CDR3 has 15 amino acids. Germline V CDR1 and CDR2: LGHNA, YSLEER. V was shortened by 0 bases and J by 6 bases, with 12 bases between the two germline ends. CDR3 nucleotide sequence: TGCGCCAGCAGCCAAGACCGGGGGGCTGTTCAGCCCCAGCATTTT. The encoded protein is CASSQDRGAVQPQHF.

This clone has more than one count but fewer than ten. Other DNA variants within this sample encode the same CDR3. The rearrangement uses TRBV29-1 and TRBJ2-7; 7 bases agree with TRBD1. Unmatched junction bases numbered 3, after V lost 6 bases and J lost 1 base. The germline CDR1 and CDR2 sequences are SQVTM and ANQGSEA. The CDR3 loop spans 12 amino acids. The CDR3 bases are TGCAGCGTCCGGGACAGTTCCTACGAGCAGTACTTC. It codes for CSVRDSSYEQYF.

The chain is built from TRBV27 and TRBJ2-1; D may be TRBD2 (5 bases). Germline V gene lookup returns CDR1 MNHEY and CDR2 SMNVEV (reference sequence). The V gene lost 3 bases and the J gene lost 0 bases, with 9 bases spanning the gap. The CDR3 spans 15 residues. CDR3 nucleotide sequence: TGTGCCAGCAGTTTGAGAGGGAGCTCCTACAATGAGCAGTTCTTC. It codes for CASSLRGSSYNEQFF.

The chain has TRBV14 and TRBJ2-5; 7 nucleotides agree with TRBD2. The V gene end was trimmed by 1 base and the J gene end by 2 bases; junction bases not matched to a gene: 7. The CDR3 extends over 16 amino acids. Germline CDR1 SGHDN, CDR2 FVKESK. The CDR3 DNA sequence: TGTGCCAGCAGCCAAGTAGAACGGGGGGTTCAAGAGACCCAGTACTTC. This gives the protein CASSQVERGVQETQYF.

This chain joins TRBV27 and TRBJ1-3; D unclear. Trimming removed 6 bases from V and 1 base from J, with 10 bases in between. The V gene's germline CDR1 is MNHEY and CDR2 SMNVEV (reference sequence). The CDR3 is 14 amino acids. CDR3 amino acids: CASRDPGSGNTIYF. The CDR3 DNA reads as TGTGCCAGCAGAGACCCAGGATCTGGAAACACCATATATTTT.

This sequence joins TRBV7-2 and TRBJ1-5; D is undetermined. The CDR3 contains 15 residues. Trimming left V 7 bases short and J 0 bases short, with 13 bases between. Per germline, CDR1 SGHTA and CDR2 FQGNSA. CDR3 amino acids: CASNSYAGSNQPQHF. Here the CDR3 DNA reads TGTGCCAGCAACTCATACGCGGGTAGCAATCAGCCCCAGCATTTT.

The chain has TRBV2 and TRBJ2-1; 8 bases align to TRBD2. Germline V gene sequence: CDR1 SNHLY, CDR2 FYNNEI. CDR3 size: 15 residues. Trimming cost V 2 bases and J 9 bases; bases outside gene matches: 9. The CDR3 reads CASSENGLAEGEQFF. The DNA of the CDR3 is TGTGCCAGCAGTGAAAACGGACTAGCCGAGGGTGAGCAGTTCTTC.

This chain connects TRBV6-5 to TRBJ2-3; 10 nucleotides align to TRBD2. The junction had 5 bases not matched to a gene; V was cut back by 5 bases and J by 3 bases. This CDR3 comprises 15 residues. Germline V gene lookup returns CDR1 MNHEY and CDR2 SVGAGI. The CDR3 sequence is CASSPSGLATDTQYF. DNA of the CDR3: TGTGCCAGCAGTCCTTCGGGACTAGCGACAGATACGCAGTATTTT.

This chain joins TRBV30 and TRBJ2-3; TRBD2 matches at 7 bases. In germline, CDR1 is GTSNPN, CDR2 SVGIG (reference sequence). V lost 0 bases, J lost 7 bases, and 10 bases stayed unmatched. The CDR3 has 15 amino acids. This chain's CDR3 is CAWSVSRGVGNTQYF. In DNA form, the CDR3 reads TGTGCCTGGAGTGTAAGCCGGGGGGTAGGGAATACGCAGTATTTT.

V usage is TRBV6-6 and J usage is TRBJ1-1; D unresolved. The CDR3 is 13 amino acids. Germline V CDR1 and CDR2: MNHNY, SVGAGI (reference sequence). V lost 7 bases to trimming and J lost 5 bases, with 14 bases between them. The CDR3 sequence is CASTLPAGTEAFF. CDR3 nucleotides: TGTGCCAGCACCCTGCCCGCGGGGACTGAAGCTTTCTTT.

The CDR3 DNA is TGTGCCAGCAGTGAATGGGGACAGGGGCACGAAAAACTGTTTTTT. As protein: CASSEWGQGHEKLFF. The rearrangement uses TRBV2 and TRBJ1-4, with TRBD1 matching 10 bases. J lost 8 bases, V lost 2 bases, and 5 bases had no gene match. CDR3 length: 15 amino acids. Germline CDR1 and CDR2: SNHLY and FYNNEI.

The V gene is TRBV19, the J gene TRBJ1-4; a possible D gene is TRBD1 (5 bases). This CDR3 is built from 14 residues. Trimming stripped 7 bases from V and 6 bases from J, with 15 bases between. CDR1 and CDR2 from the germline V gene are LNHDA and SQIVND (reference sequence). CDR3: CASNPPARDEKLFF. Here the CDR3 DNA reads TGTGCCAGTAACCCCCCGGCCAGGGATGAAAAACTGTTTTTT.

The genes are TRBV6-6 and TRBJ1-2; D uncertain. Germline assignment: CDR1 MNHNY and CDR2 SVGAGI (reference sequence). This CDR3 comprises 13 residues. V was trimmed by 9 bases and J by 3 bases, leaving 14 bases between them. The CDR3 spells CASHRTEHYGYTF. The CDR3 DNA reads as TGTGCCAGTCACAGAACAGAACACTATGGCTACACCTTC.

The V call is TRBV11-3, the J call TRBJ2-2, with no clear D. Trimming removed 5 bases at V and 13 bases at J, with 17 bases between. The germline V gene has CDR1 SGHNT and CDR2 YENEEA. This CDR3 spans 13 amino acids. CDR3 protein: CASSPPTHNGLFF. Here the CDR3 DNA reads TGTGCCAGCAGCCCCCCTACTCATAATGGGCTGTTTTTT.

The V call is TRBV5-1, the J call TRBJ2-4; 10 bases align to TRBD1. CDR3 length: 21 amino acids. Germline loops: CDR1 SGHRS, CDR2 YFSETQ. Germline trimming cut 0 bases from V and 0 bases from J; bases unmatched to any gene: 15. The CDR3 loop is CASSLDHFRDRGLLAKNIQYF. For the CDR3, the DNA is TGCGCCAGCAGCTTGGATCATTTTAGGGACAGGGGATTACTAGCCAAAAACATTCAGTACTTC.

As to this clone: Germline is not matched at one junction end, which may reflect a read error. Other DNA sequences in this specimen translate into the identical CDR3. The chain has TRBV12-5 and TRBJ1-2; D not resolved. This CDR3 contains 13 residues. Per the germline V gene, CDR1 is LGHNT and CDR2 is FRNRAP. This CDR3 is CASGSLRGNGYTF. As DNA, the CDR3 is TGTGCTAGCGGTTCCTTGCGGGGTAATGGCTACACCTTC.